The 18 T cell receptor beta chains listed next were all sequenced from one sample in a study of Ad26.COV2.S vaccination and SARS-CoV-2 variants. Treatment denoted: roughly 18 received Ad26.COV2.S at low or high dose, single or two shots; roughly five received placebo; per-sample allocation not given. Samples were taken on day 63 after the first vaccine or placebo injection. Profiling relied on immunoSEQ multiplex PCR, and the TCRdb table lists in-frame clones only, not all of them. The sample lists about 390,000 clones; 75% to 90% were seen once. The sample consisted of peripheral blood, taken in a trial of Ad26.COV2.S vaccine versus placebo. Source of these receptors: a person between 18 and 65 years old who received the Ad26.COV2.S COVID-19 vaccine or a placebo.

The chain links TRBV5-1 to TRBJ2-3, with a weak D call TRBD1 (5 bases). Germline assignment: CDR1 SGHRS and CDR2 YFSETQ. The CDR3 runs to 15 residues. V lost 2 bases, J lost 0 bases, and 10 bases lay in between. The chain's CDR3 is CASSFRTQSTDTQYF. DNA of the CDR3: TGCGCCAGCAGCTTCCGGACACAAAGCACAGATACGCAGTATTTT.

The sample holds one count of this clone. The CDR3 here is CASSLLTSGYEQYF. The DNA of the CDR3 is TGTGCCAGCAGCTTGCTGACTAGCGGCTACGAGCAGTACTTC. This chain joins TRBV5-5 and TRBJ2-7, with 9 nucleotides matching TRBD2. The length of the CDR3 is 14 residues. J was trimmed by 3 bases and V by 1 base; bases with no gene match: 2. Germline V gene sequence: CDR1 SGHKS, CDR2 YYEKEE (reference sequence).

The V gene is TRBV2, the J gene TRBJ1-5, with unresolved D. This CDR3 is 13 amino acids long. The V gene lost 1 base and the J gene lost 5 bases, with 6 bases spanning the gap. Germline values: CDR1 SNHLY, CDR2 FYNNEI. The CDR3 coding sequence is TGTGCCAGCAGTGAAGGTGTTTATCAGCCCCAGCATTTT. Translated: CASSEGVYQPQHF.

The genes are TRBV19 and TRBJ1-2, with D perhaps matching TRBD1 (5 bases). V shed 2 bases and J shed 2 bases, with 6 bases lying between them. Germline assignment: CDR1 LNHDA and CDR2 SQIVND (reference sequence). There are 13 residues in the CDR3. The CDR3 sequence: CASSIRTNYGYTF. The CDR3 DNA follows: TGTGCCAGTAGTATAAGGACAAACTATGGCTACACCTTC.

The rearrangement uses TRBV4-1 and TRBJ2-3, with D hard to call. Germline V gene sequence: CDR1 MGHRA, CDR2 YSYEKL. Deletions cut 2 bases from V and 0 bases from J, with 9 bases between. This CDR3 has 15 residues. The CDR3 spells CASSQIDASTDTQYF. The CDR3 DNA follows: TGCGCCAGCAGCCAAATAGACGCTAGCACAGATACGCAGTATTTT.

The chain couples TRBV13 to TRBJ2-1; no clear D gene. The CDR3 runs 15 residues. The V end was cut by 5 bases, the J end by 12 bases, with 23 bases between. Per germline, CDR1 PRHDT and CDR2 FYEKMQ (reference sequence). The CDR3 bases are TGTGCCAGCAGCGTCGGGCCCGGACCCCTCTTTCTGCAGTTCTTC. Its protein is CASSVGPGPLFLQFF.

The V call is TRBV6-5, the J call TRBJ1-6; D may be TRBD1 (5 bases). Germline assignment: CDR1 MNHEY and CDR2 SVGAGI. The CDR3 is 15 amino acids. V was trimmed by 0 bases and J by 9 bases, leaving 12 bases between them. In DNA, the CDR3 is TGTGCCAGCAGTTACTCGACCAGGGCGCGTTCACCCCTCCACTTT. Encoded protein: CASSYSTRARSPLHF.

The rearrangement uses TRBV15 and TRBJ1-4, with 9 nucleotides matching TRBD1. Germline trimming cut 0 bases from V and 7 bases from J; bases unmatched to any gene: 3. From germline, CDR1 is LNHNV and CDR2 YYDKDF (reference sequence). This CDR3 region has 15 residues. CDR3 protein: CATSRERTGAEKLFF. Written as DNA, the CDR3 is TGTGCCACCAGCAGAGAGAGGACAGGGGCTGAAAAACTGTTTTTT.

This clone has a single count. The chain recombines TRBV5-1 with TRBJ1-5, with TRBD1 as a possible D gene (6 bases). Trimming pared 2 bases from V and 5 bases from J, leaving 14 bases between. CDR1 SGHRS and CDR2 YFSETQ come from the germline V gene. CDR3 length equals 15 residues. The CDR3 here is CASSLGPGADQPQHF. The CDR3 coding sequence is TGCGCCAGCAGCTTAGGGCCGGGGGCAGATCAGCCCCAGCATTTT. Using reference TRBV5-1 and TRBJ1-5 for the parts outside the CDR3, the full variable domain is KAGVTQTPRYLIKTRGQQVTLSCSPISGHRSVSWYQQTPGQGLQFLFEYFSETQRNKGNFPGRFSGRQFSNSRSEMNVSTLELGDSALYLCASSLGPGADQPQHFGDGTRLSIL.

The rearrangement joins TRBV10-3 to TRBJ2-7; 8 nucleotides match TRBD2. V lost 4 bases to trimming and J lost 2 bases; unmatched junction nucleotides: 4. CDR1 is ENHRY, CDR2 SYGVKD, per germline. The CDR3 covers 14 residues. The CDR3 is CAISAGGGAYEQYF. In DNA, the CDR3 is TGTGCCATCAGTGCCGGGGGGGGAGCCTACGAGCAGTACTTC.

The chain recombines TRBV28 with TRBJ1-5; a weak D match, TRBD1 (5 bases). The CDR3 consists of 17 residues. Germline CDR1 MDHEN, CDR2 SYDVKM. V lost 4 bases and J 2 bases, leaving 18 bases between the germline ends. CDR3 sequence (DNA): TGTGCCAGCAGTTCAACCTATGGGAGGGGTGGCAATCAGCCCCAGCATTTT. Translation: CASSSTYGRGGNQPQHF.

This chain connects TRBV5-1 to TRBJ1-4; no definite D call. The CDR3 has 16 amino acids. V lost 2 bases, J lost 1 base, and 12 bases lay in between. Germline lookup yields CDR1 SGHRS and CDR2 YFSETQ. CDR3 residues: CASSFGDRVTNEKLFF. The CDR3, as DNA: TGCGCCAGCAGCTTTGGGGATAGGGTAACTAATGAAAAACTGTTTTTT.

This clone was detected many times. The V gene is TRBV5-4, the J gene TRBJ1-1; no clear D. In germline, CDR1 is SGHNT, CDR2 YYREEE (reference sequence). The length of the CDR3 is 13 residues. V was trimmed by 0 bases and J by 3 bases, leaving 6 bases between them. The CDR3 loop is CASSLGPDTEAFF. In nucleotides, the CDR3 is TGTGCCAGCAGCTTGGGACCTGACACTGAAGCTTTCTTT.

This chain connects TRBV6-5 to TRBJ2-1; 11 bases are a match to TRBD2. This CDR3 has 16 residues. Germline V gene sequence: CDR1 MNHEY, CDR2 SVGAGI. Unmatched junction bases numbered 4, after V lost 2 bases and J lost 4 bases. In DNA form, the CDR3 reads TGTGCCAGCAGTTACCCCGGACTAGCGGGTTACAATGAGCAGTTCTTC. This translates into CASSYPGLAGYNEQFF.

The V call is TRBV11-2, the J call TRBJ1-1; D is possibly TRBD1 (5 bases). The CDR3 covers 16 residues. V lost 1 base and J 1 base, leaving 13 bases between the germline ends. Germline CDR1 SGHAT, CDR2 FQNNGV. Written as DNA, the CDR3 is TGTGCCAGCAGCTTAGTTCGATCCGGGGGGAACACTGAAGCTTTCTTT. Translation: CASSLVRSGGNTEAFF.

The CDR3 region has the DNA TGTGCCAGCAGTTACTCGGGGGGACAGCCAGCTTTCTTT. Translating it yields CASSYSGGQPAFF. The V call is TRBV6-5, the J call TRBJ1-1; 7 bases agree with TRBD1. The CDR3 runs 13 residues. CDR1 MNHEY and CDR2 SVGAGI come from the germline V gene. J gave up 10 bases and V 0 bases, and 5 bases lay outside the gene matches.

V gene TRBV6-5 combines with J gene TRBJ2-3, with 7 bases lining up with TRBD2. From germline, CDR1 is MNHEY and CDR2 SVGAGI. After removal of 3 bases from V and 5 bases from J, the junction contained 11 bases not matched to a gene. The CDR3 is 16 amino acids. Here the CDR3 DNA reads TGTGCCAGCAGTTATAGTCTCGGCGGGGGAGGAGATACGCAGTATTTT. Its translation is CASSYSLGGGGDTQYF.

This chain joins TRBV20-1 and TRBJ1-6; a weak D match, TRBD1 (5 bases). The V end was cut by 3 bases, the J end by 10 bases, with 13 bases between. The CDR3 is made up of 13 amino acids. Per germline, CDR1 DFQATT and CDR2 SNEGSKA (reference sequence). In nucleotides, the CDR3 is TGCAGTGCTAGTCCAGTTGGGGCGTCACCCCTCCACTTT. Residues: CSASPVGASPLHF.